A single sample is the source of the 15 T cell receptor beta chains below, sequenced in a study of multiple sclerosis patients with progressive multifocal leukoencephalopathy (dated by TCRdb to the late 2010s). The time point tag for this specimen amounts to: before natalizumab initiation. Library construction relied on the immunoSEQ multiplex PCR assay. TCRdb carries this immuneACCESS record with in-frame sequences only. Its versions omit some clonotypes, under half of them owing to an unresolved V gene in the studies checked, with the rest unexplained. This sample has roughly 30,000 clones in its table, and around 91% of those were observed once. Jointly, the top ten make up approximately 1.5% of the sample. The sequencing sample was made of PBMCs. These receptors were obtained from a human donor with multiple sclerosis.

The chain recombines TRBV21-1 with TRBJ2-4; the table assigns TRBD2, which was not confirmed against the DNA. TRBV21-1 corresponds to a pseudogene. This CDR3 spans 17 amino acids. Here the CDR3 DNA reads TGTGCCAGCAGTTTACATCTAGCTACAGAAAGAAAAAACATTCAGTACTTC. Its protein product is CASSLHLATERKNIQYF.

This chain joins TRBV19 and TRBJ2-1; D remains unclear. The CDR3 has 13 residues. V was pared by 1 base and J by 4 bases, with 5 bases between. Germline values: CDR1 LNHDA, CDR2 SQIVND (reference sequence). The CDR3 sequence is CASSIAWYNEQFF. CDR3 nucleotide sequence: TGTGCCAGTAGTATAGCCTGGTACAATGAGCAGTTCTTC. Drawing the rest from reference TRBV19 and TRBJ2-1, the complete variable domain is DGGITQSPKYLFRKEGQNVTLSCEQNLNHDAMYWYRQDPGQGLRLIYYSQIVNDFQKGDIAEGYSVSREKKESFPLTVTSAQKNPTAFYLCASSIAWYNEQFFGPGTRLTVL.

The chain has TRBV25-1 and TRBJ1-1; no firm D call. CDR1 and CDR2 (germline): MGHDK, SYGVNS. Trimming removed 2 bases from V and 2 bases from J, with 9 bases in between. The CDR3 extends over 14 amino acids. CDR3 sequence: CASSEDRYNTEAFF. The CDR3 DNA follows: TGTGCCAGCAGTGAAGATCGGTATAACACTGAAGCTTTCTTT.

The CDR3 here is CASSYDGSYGYTF. The CDR3, as DNA: TGTGCCAGCAGTTACGACGGGAGCTATGGCTACACCTTC. The chain has TRBV6-6 and TRBJ1-2; D remains unclear. V was pared by 2 bases and J by 4 bases, with 8 bases between. This CDR3 region has 13 residues. Germline V gives CDR1 MNHNY, CDR2 SVGAGI (reference sequence).

The chain links TRBV5-8 to TRBJ2-1; D is possibly TRBD1 (5 bases). CDR3 length: 15 residues. Trimming shortened V by 0 bases and J by 7 bases, and 14 bases separated the two germline ends. The germline gives CDR1 SGHTS, CDR2 YDEGEE. This CDR3 is CASSLEVARVNEQFF. CDR3 coding DNA: TGTGCCAGCAGCTTGGAGGTGGCCAGGGTGAATGAGCAGTTCTTC. The variable domain in full, with the rest retrieved from reference TRBV5-8 and TRBJ2-1, is EAGVTQSPTHLIKTRGQQATLRCSPISGHTSVYWYQQALGLGLQFLLWYDEGEERNRGNFPPRFSGRQFPNYSSELNVNALELEDSALYLCASSLEVARVNEQFFGPGTRLTVL.

This chain uses TRBV7-8 with TRBJ2-3; D remains unclear. CDR3 size: 15 residues. The germline V and J ends were trimmed by 6 bases and 4 bases, with 17 bases remaining between them. The germline V gene encodes CDR1 SGHVS and CDR2 FQNEAQ. The DNA for the CDR3 is TGTGCCAGCAGTTCCACCACAAGGGTATCAGATACGCAGTATTTT. Translated: CASSSTTRVSDTQYF.

This clone was seen just once. The rearrangement joins TRBV5-1 to TRBJ1-2, with TRBD1 matching 10 bases. Germline CDR1 SGHRS, CDR2 YFSETQ. Unmatched junction bases numbered 7, after V lost 1 base and J lost 4 bases. The CDR3 is made up of 16 amino acids. The CDR3 loop reads CASSLSWDRGIYGYTF. DNA for the CDR3: TGCGCCAGCAGCTTGTCGTGGGACAGGGGTATCTATGGCTACACCTTC.

The rearrangement joins TRBV9 to TRBJ1-3; 7 bases fit TRBD1. Germline V gene sequence: CDR1 SGDLS, CDR2 YYNGEE. The CDR3 has 15 residues. V trimming: 4 bases; J trimming: 2 bases; junction bases outside the gene matches: 6. In nucleotides, the CDR3 is TGTGCCAGCAGCCTAGACAGGGAGACTGGAAACACCATATATTTT. Translation: CASSLDRETGNTIYF.

The genes are TRBV21-1 and TRBJ2-2; TRBD1, the table's D call, lacks a check against the DNA. TRBV21-1 is recorded as a pseudogene. CDR3 length: 16 amino acids. The CDR3 is CASSIGSRGSTGELFF. The CDR3 coding sequence is TGTGCCAGCAGCATTGGGAGCAGGGGAAGCACCGGGGAGCTGTTTTTT.

CDR3 residues: CASSQEGTGFSYNEQFF. The CDR3 nucleotides are TGCGCCAGCAGCCAAGAAGGGACAGGGTTTTCCTACAATGAGCAGTTCTTC. V usage is TRBV4-1 and J usage is TRBJ2-1; 9 positions agree with TRBD1. Germline CDR1 is MGHRA and CDR2 is YSYEKL. There are 17 residues in the CDR3. Trimming at V came to 0 bases and at J to 1 base, leaving 4 bases not matched to a gene.

This rearrangement joins TRBV7-9 to TRBJ2-5; TRBD2 matches 7 bases. The DNA end favors TRBJ2-7, so the J call may be wrong. Looked up from germline, CDR1 is SEHNR and CDR2 is FQNEAQ (reference sequence). The CDR3 consists of 14 residues. In DNA form, the CDR3 reads TGTGCCAGCAGCTTAGCGGCGGGAGTCTACGAGCAGTACTTC. This sequence encodes CASSLAAGVYEQYF.

This clone was recorded once. The chain carries TRBV7-9 and TRBJ2-3, with 9 positions matching TRBD2. CDR1 and CDR2 from the germline V gene are SEHNR and FQNEAQ (reference sequence). This CDR3 has 15 residues. The V and J ends lost 2 bases and 3 bases, in that order; junction bases with no gene match: 3. As DNA, the CDR3 is TGTGCCAGCAGCTTACCCGGACTAGCGACAGATACGCAGTATTTT. Its protein product is CASSLPGLATDTQYF.

V and J are TRBV10-3 and TRBJ2-7; D perhaps matches TRBD1 (6 bases). CDR3 size: 14 residues. V lost 3 bases and J 6 bases, leaving 15 bases between the germline ends. Germline loops: CDR1 ENHRY, CDR2 SYGVKD. CDR3: CAISDNRQASEQYF. The CDR3 nucleotides are TGTGCCATCAGTGATAACCGACAGGCTAGCGAGCAGTACTTC.

This chain links TRBV7-6 with TRBJ1-1; the D is unclear. The V end was cut by 3 bases, the J end by 3 bases, with 11 bases between. The CDR3 is 14 amino acids. Germline CDR1 and CDR2: SGHVS and FNYEAQ. CDR3 sequence (DNA): TGTGCCAGCAGCTTTAGGGTCGGCGACACTGAAGCTTTCTTT. It codes for CASSFRVGDTEAFF.

This chain connects TRBV6-6 to TRBJ1-2; tentatively, D is TRBD1 (5 bases). CDR1 and CDR2 from the germline V gene are MNHNY and SVGAGI (reference sequence). V was shortened by 6 bases and J by 8 bases, with 22 bases between the two germline ends. This CDR3 comprises 15 residues. Here the CDR3 reads CASSRQLQQVSGYTF. The CDR3 bases are TGTGCCAGCAGCCGACAGCTGCAGCAGGTGTCGGGCTACACCTTC.